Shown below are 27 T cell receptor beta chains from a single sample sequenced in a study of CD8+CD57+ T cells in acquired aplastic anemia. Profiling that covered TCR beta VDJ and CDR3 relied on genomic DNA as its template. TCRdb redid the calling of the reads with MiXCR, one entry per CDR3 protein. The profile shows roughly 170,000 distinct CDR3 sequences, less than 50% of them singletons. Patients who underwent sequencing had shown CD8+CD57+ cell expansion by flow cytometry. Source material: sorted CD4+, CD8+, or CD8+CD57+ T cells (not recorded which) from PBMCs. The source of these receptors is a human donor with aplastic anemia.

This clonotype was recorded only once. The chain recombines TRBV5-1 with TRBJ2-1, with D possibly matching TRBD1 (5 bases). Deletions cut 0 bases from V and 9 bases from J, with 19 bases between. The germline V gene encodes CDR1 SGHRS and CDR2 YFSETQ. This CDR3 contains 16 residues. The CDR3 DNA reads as TGCGCCAGCAGCTTGGGTTTGGGTGGGGCCGCAGGTGAGCAGTTCTTC. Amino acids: CASSLGLGGAAGEQFF.

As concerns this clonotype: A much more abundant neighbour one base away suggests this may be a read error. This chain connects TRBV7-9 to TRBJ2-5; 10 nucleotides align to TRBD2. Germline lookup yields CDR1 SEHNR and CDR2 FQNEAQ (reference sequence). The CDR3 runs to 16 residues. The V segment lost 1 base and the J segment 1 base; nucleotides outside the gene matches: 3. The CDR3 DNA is TGTGCCAGCAGCTTAGGTAGCGGGAGGCCCCAAGAGACCCAGTACTTC. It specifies CASSLGSGRPQETQYF.

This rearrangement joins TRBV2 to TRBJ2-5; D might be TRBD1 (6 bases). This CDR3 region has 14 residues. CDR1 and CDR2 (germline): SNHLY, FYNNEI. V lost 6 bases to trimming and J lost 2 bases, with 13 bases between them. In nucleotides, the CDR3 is TGTGCCAGCAGGGGGGCAGGGAAACAAGAGACCCAGTACTTC. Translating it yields CASRGAGKQETQYF.

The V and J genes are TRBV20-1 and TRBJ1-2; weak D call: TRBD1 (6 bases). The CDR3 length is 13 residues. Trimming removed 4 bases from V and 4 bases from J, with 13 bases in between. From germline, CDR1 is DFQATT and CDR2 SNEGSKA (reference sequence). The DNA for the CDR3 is TGCAGTGCTAACAACAGGGCTTCCTATGGCTACACCTTC. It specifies CSANNRASYGYTF.

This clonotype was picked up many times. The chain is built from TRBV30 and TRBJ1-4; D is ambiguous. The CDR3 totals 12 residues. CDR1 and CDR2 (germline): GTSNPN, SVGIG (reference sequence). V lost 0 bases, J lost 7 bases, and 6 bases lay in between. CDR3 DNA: TGTGCCTGGAGTGTAGGCCTTGAAAAACTGTTTTTT. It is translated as CAWSVGLEKLFF.

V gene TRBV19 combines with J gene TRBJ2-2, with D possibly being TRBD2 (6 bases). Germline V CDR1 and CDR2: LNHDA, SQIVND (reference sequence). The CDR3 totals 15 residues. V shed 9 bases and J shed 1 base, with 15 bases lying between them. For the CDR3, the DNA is TGTGCCAGCAGCTTGGGAGGACGGAACACCGGGGAGCTGTTTTTT. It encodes CASSLGGRNTGELFF.

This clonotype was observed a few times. The CDR3, as DNA: TGCAGTGCTAGAGACGACCCTGAAGCTTTCTTT. It encodes CSARDDPEAFF. The chain joins TRBV20-1 to TRBJ1-1; no clear D. Per the germline V gene, CDR1 is DFQATT and CDR2 is SNEGSKA (reference sequence). CDR3 length: 11 residues. The V gene lost 0 bases and the J gene lost 6 bases, with 5 bases spanning the gap.

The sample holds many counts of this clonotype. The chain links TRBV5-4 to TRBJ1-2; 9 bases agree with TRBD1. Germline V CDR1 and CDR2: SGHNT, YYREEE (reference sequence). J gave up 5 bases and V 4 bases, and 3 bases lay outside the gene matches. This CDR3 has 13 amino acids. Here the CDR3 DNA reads TGTGCCAGCAGCAAAGACAGGGGGTATGGCTACACCTTC. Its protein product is CASSKDRGYGYTF.

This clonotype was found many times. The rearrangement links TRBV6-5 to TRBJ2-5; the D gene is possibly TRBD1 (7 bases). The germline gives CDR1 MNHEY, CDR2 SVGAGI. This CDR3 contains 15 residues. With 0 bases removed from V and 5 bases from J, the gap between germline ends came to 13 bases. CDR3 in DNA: TGTGCCAGCAGTTACTCCATGACAGGGAGGGAGACCCAGTACTTC. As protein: CASSYSMTGRETQYF.

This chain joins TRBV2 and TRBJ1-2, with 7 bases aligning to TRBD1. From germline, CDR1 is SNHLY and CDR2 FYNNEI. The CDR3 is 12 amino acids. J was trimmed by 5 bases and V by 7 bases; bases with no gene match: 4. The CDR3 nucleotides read TGTGCCAGCAAACAGGGGACATATGGCTACACCTTC. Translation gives CASKQGTYGYTF.

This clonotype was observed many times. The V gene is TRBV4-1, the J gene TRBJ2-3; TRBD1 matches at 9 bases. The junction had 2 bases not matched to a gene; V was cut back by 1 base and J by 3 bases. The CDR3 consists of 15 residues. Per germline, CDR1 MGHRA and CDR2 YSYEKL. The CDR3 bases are TGCGCCAGCAGCCAAGGAGGACAGGGGACAGATACGCAGTATTTT. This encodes CASSQGGQGTDTQYF.

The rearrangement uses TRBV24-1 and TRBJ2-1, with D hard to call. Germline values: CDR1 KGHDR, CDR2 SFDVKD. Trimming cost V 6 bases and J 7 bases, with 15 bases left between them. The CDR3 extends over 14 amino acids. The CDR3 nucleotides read TGTGCCACCAGTTCTGCAGGAGTGAGGAATGAGCAGTTCTTC. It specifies CATSSAGVRNEQFF.

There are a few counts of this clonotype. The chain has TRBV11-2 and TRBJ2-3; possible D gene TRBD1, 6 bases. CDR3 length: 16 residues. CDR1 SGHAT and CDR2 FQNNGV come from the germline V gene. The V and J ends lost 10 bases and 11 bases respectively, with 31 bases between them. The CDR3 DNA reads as TGTGCCACCGCGGAAAACCGGGACAAAATTCCGAGACAGCAGTATTTT. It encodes CATAENRDKIPRQQYF.

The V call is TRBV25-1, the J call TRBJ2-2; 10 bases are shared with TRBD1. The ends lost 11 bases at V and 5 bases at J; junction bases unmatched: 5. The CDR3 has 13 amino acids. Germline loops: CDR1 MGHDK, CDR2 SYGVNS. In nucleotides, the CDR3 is TGTGCCGGGACAGGGGAAAGGACCGGGGAGCTGTTTTTT. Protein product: CAGTGERTGELFF.

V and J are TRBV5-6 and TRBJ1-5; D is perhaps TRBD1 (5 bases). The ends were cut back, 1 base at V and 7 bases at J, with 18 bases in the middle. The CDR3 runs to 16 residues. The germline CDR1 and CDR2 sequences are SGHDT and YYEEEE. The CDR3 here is CASSLRIREGKQPQHF. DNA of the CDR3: TGTGCCAGCAGCTTGCGGATCAGAGAGGGGAAACAGCCCCAGCATTTT.

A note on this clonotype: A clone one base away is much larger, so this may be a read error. CDR3 in DNA: TGCGCCAGCACCGTCGGGATAGAGGCTGAAAACCTGTTTTTT. Encoded protein: CASTVGIEAENLFF. The chain uses TRBV5-1 and TRBJ1-4; no firm D call. Germline CDR1 is SGHRS and CDR2 is YFSETQ. The CDR3 is 14 amino acids.

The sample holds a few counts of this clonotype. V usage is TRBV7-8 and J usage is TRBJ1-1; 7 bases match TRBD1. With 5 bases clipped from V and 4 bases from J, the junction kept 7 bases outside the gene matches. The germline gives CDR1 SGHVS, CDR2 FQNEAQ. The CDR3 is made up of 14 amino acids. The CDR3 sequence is CASSQQGQGTEAFF. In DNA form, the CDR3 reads TGTGCCAGCAGCCAACAGGGGCAGGGCACTGAAGCTTTCTTT.

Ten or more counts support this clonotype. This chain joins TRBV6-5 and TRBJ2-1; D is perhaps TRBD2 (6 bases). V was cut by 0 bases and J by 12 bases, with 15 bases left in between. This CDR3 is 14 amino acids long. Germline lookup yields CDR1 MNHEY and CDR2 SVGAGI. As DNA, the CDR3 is TGTGCCAGCAGTTACTCGGTACGGGGGAACGGGCAGTTCTTC. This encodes CASSYSVRGNGQFF.

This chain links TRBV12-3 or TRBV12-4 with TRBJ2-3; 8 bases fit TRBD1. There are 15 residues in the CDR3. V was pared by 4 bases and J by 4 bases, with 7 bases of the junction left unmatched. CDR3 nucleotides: TGTGCCAGCAGTTATGGACAGGGTGGGTCAGATACGCAGTATTTT. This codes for CASSYGQGGSDTQYF.

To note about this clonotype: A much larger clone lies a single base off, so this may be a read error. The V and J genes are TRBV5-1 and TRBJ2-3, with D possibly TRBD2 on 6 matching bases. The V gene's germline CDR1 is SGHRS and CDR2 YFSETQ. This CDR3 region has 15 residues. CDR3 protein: CAGSMASDRTDTQYF. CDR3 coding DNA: TGCGCCGGCAGCATGGCTAGCGACCGCACAGATACGCAGTATTTT.

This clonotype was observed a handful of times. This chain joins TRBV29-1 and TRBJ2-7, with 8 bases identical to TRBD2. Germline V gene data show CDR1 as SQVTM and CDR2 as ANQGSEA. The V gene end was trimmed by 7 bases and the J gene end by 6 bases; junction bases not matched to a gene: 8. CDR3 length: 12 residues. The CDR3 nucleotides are TGCAGCGCCGGGACTAGGGGTGGCGAGCAGTACTTC. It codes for CSAGTRGGEQYF.

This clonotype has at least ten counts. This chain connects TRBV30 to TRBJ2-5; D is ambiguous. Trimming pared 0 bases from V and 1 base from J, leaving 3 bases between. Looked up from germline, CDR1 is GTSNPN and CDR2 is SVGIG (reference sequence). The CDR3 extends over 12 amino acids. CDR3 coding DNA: TGTGCCTGGAGTGTCGGCCAAGAGACCCAGTACTTC. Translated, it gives CAWSVGQETQYF. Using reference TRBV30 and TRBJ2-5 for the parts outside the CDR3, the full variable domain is SQTIHQWPATLVQPVGSPLSLECTVEGTSNPNLYWYRQAAGRGLQLLFYSVGIGQISSEVPQNLSASRPQDRQFILSSKKLLLSDSGFYLCAWSVGQETQYFGPGTRLLVL.

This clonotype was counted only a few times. CDR3 loop: CATPGQGNEKLFF. CDR3 bases: TGTGCCACCCCGGGACAGGGGAACGAAAAACTGTTTTTT. The rearrangement joins TRBV24-1 to TRBJ1-4; 10 nucleotides align to TRBD1. After removal of 9 bases from V and 8 bases from J, the junction contained 5 bases not matched to a gene. CDR1 and CDR2 from the germline V gene are KGHDR and SFDVKD. This CDR3 spans 13 amino acids.

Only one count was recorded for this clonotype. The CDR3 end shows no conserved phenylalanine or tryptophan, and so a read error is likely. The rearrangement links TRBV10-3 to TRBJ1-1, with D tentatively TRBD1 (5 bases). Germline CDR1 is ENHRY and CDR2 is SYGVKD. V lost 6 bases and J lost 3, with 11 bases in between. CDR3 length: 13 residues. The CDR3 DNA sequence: TGTGCCATCAGGCTCGACAGCTACACTGAAGCTTTCTCT. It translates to CAIRLDSYTEAFS.

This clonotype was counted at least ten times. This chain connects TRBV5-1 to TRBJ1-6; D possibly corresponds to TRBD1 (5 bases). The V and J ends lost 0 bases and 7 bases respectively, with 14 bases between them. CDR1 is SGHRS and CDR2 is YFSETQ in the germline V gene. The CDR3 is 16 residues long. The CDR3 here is CASSLAKGLGNSPLHF. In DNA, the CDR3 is TGCGCCAGCAGCTTGGCTAAGGGACTGGGGAATTCACCCCTCCACTTT.

In DNA form, the CDR3 reads TGTGCCACCAGTCCAGATTCAGGGACTGCAGATACGCAGTATTTT. Residues: CATSPDSGTADTQYF. The rearrangement uses TRBV24-1 and TRBJ2-3, with a possible D match to TRBD2 (6 bases). V shed 6 bases and J shed 4 bases, with 16 bases lying between them. Germline CDR1 KGHDR, CDR2 SFDVKD. CDR3 length: 15 amino acids.

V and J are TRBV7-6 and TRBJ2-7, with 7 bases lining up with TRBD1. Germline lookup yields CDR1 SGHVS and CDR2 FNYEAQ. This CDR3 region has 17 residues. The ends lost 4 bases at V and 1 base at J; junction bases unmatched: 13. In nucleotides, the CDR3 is TGTGCCAGCAGCTCCCGACAGGGCAGGGAAAAATCCTACGAGCAGTACTTC. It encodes CASSSRQGREKSYEQYF. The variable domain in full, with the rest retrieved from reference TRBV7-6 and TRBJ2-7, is GAGVSQSPRYKVTKRGQDVALRCDPISGHVSLYWYRQALGQGPEFLTYFNYEAQQDKSGLPNDRFSAERPEGSISTLTIQRTEQRDSAMYRCASSSRQGREKSYEQYFGPGTRLTVT.